This T cell receptor (beta chain) was sequenced during a study of identifying expanded T cells in peripheral blood. Germline trimming cut 5 bases from V and 4 bases from J; bases unmatched to any gene: 5. Germline assignment: CDR1 SNHLY and CDR2 FYNNEI. This CDR3 is built from 15 residues. During the collection period, no donor immune events like infections were recorded. Study-level points and caveats: Technical replicates showed around 1.2 changed clones; two weeks 15 to 20; four weeks 19.

As for this clone: Its antigen is not identified.

Libraries were prepared by immunoSEQ multiplex PCR; TCRdb keeps only in-frame clonotypes and omits some of them. The profile shows some 70,000 clones, 85% to 90% of them singletons. The specimen was blood. The chain is built from TRBV2 and TRBJ2-2; 9 bases are a match to TRBD1. The sequence was obtained from a person aged 18 to 70 in good health. CDR3 in amino acids: CASSPGTGTTGELFF. CDR3 coding DNA: TGTGCCAGCAGTCCCGGGACAGGGACCACCGGGGAGCTGTTTTTT.